This T cell receptor (beta chain) stems from a study of T cells in Graves' hyperthyroidism and ophthalmopathy. Turning to the study itself: Before any treatment, at initial diagnosis, peripheral blood was collected.

Amplified TCR beta CDR3 regions came from RNA transcripts. The TCR CDR3 was amplified in a first-round RT-PCR using the HTBI primer set. One entry per CDR3 protein results from TCRdb running MiXCR on the multiplex PCR reads. This table has 400,000 to 500,000 distinct CDR3 sequences, approximately 13% appearing once. This clonotype was seen repeatedly, ten times or more. What it binds is unknown. The CDR3 covers 15 residues. The germline V gene encodes CDR1 KGHSH and CDR2 LQKENI. The J segment lost 5 bases and the V segment lost 4 bases, leaving 5 bases of the junction unmatched. The study excluded patients with uncontrolled infection, other autoimmune disease, pregnancy or lactation. Study results and limitations: In the blood, most expanded thyroid clonotypes above 0.001 appeared as well.

The receptor comes from a woman younger than 30 with Graves' hyperthyroidism. V is TRBV18 and J is TRBJ2-7, with 13 bases lining up with TRBD2. Sequencing input: blood. CDR3 DNA: TGTGCCAGCTCACAGACTAGCGGGAGGTTCCACGAGCAGTACTTC. Its translation: CASSQTSGRFHEQYF.